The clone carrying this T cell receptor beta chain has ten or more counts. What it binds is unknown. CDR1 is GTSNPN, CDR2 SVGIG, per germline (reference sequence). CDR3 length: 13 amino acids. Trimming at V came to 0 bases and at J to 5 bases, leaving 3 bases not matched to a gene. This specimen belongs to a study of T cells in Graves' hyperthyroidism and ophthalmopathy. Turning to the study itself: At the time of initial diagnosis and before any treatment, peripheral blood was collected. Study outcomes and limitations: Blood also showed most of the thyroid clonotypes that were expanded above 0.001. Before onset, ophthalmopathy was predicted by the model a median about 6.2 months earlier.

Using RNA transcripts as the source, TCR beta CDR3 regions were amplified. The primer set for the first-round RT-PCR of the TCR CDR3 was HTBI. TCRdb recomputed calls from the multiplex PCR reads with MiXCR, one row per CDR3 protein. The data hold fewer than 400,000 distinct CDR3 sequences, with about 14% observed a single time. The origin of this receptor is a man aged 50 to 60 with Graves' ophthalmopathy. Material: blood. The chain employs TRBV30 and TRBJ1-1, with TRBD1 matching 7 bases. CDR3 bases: TGTGCCTGGAGTGTACAGGGGCGGACTGAAGCTTTCTTT. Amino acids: CAWSVQGRTEAFF.